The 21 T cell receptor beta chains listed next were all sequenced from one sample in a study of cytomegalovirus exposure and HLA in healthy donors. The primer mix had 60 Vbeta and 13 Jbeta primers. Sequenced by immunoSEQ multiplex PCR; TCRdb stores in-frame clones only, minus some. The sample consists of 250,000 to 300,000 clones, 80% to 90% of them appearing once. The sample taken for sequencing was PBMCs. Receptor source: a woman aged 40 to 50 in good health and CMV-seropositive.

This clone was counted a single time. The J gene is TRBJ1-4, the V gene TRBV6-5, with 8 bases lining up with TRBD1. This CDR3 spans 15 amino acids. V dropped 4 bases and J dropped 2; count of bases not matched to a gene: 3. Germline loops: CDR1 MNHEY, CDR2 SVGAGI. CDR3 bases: TGTGCCAGCAGTTCCAGGGGGCGTACTAATGAAAAACTGTTTTTT. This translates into CASSSRGRTNEKLFF.

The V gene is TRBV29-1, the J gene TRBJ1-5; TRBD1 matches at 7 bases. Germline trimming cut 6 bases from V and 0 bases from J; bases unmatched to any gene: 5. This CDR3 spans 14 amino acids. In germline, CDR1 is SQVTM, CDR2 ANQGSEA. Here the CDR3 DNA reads TGCAGCGTCGCGACAGGGATTAGCAATCAGCCCCAGCATTTT. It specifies CSVATGISNQPQHF.

The CDR3 coding sequence is TGTGCCAGCAGAAGGACTAGCGCTAGCACAGATACGCAGTATTTT. This encodes CASRRTSASTDTQYF. The rearrangement uses TRBV2 and TRBJ2-3; TRBD2 aligns across 9 bases. J gave up 0 bases and V 6 bases, and 4 bases lay outside the gene matches. CDR3 length equals 15 residues. Germline V lookup: CDR1 SNHLY, CDR2 FYNNEI. Full variable domain (remainder filled in from reference TRBV2 and TRBJ2-3): EPEVTQTPSHQVTQMGQEVILRCVPISNHLYFYWYRQILGQKVEFLVSFYNNEISEKSEIFDDQFSVERPDGSNFTLKIRSTKLEDSAMYFCASRRTSASTDTQYFGPGTRLTVL.

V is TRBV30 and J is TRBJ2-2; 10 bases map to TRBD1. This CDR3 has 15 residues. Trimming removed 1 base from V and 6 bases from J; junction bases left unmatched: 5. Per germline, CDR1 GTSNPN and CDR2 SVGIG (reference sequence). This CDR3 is CAWSAGTGEAGELFF. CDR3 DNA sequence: TGTGCCTGGAGTGCCGGGACAGGGGAGGCCGGGGAGCTGTTTTTT.

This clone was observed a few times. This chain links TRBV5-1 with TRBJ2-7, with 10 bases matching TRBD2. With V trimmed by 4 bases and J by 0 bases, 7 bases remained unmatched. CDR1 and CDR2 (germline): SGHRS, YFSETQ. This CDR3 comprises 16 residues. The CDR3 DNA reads TGCGCCAGCAGCCCGGGACTAGCGCGTAGCTCCTACGAGCAGTACTTC. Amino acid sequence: CASSPGLARSSYEQYF.

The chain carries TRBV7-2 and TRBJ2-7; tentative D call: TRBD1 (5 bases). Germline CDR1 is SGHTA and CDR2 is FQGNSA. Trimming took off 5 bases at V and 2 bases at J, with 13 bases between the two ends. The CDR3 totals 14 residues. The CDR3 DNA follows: TGTGCCAGCAGCGCTTCAAGGGGCCCCTACGAGCAGTACTTC. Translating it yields CASSASRGPYEQYF.

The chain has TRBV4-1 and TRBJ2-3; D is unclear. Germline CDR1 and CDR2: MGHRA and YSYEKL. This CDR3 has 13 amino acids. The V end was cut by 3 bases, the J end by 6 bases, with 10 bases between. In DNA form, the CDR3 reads TGCGCCAGCAGCCACCCAGTCCCGGATACGCAGTATTTT. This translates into CASSHPVPDTQYF.

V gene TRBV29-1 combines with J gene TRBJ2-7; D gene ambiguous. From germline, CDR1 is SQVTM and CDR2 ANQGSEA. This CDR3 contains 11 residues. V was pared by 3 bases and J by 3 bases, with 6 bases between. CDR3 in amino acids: CSVDQNYEQYF. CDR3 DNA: TGCAGCGTTGATCAGAACTACGAGCAGTACTTC.

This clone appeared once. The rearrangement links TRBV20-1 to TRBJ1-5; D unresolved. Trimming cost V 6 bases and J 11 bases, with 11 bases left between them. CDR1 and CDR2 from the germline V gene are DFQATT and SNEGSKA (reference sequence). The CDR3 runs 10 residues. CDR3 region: CSAAQAAQHF. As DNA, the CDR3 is TGCAGTGCGGCTCAGGCTGCCCAGCATTTT.

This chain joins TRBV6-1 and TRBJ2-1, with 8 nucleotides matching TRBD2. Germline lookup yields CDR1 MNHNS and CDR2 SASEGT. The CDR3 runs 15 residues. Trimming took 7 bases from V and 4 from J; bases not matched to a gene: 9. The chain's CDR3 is CASNRREGVYNEQFF. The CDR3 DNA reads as TGTGCCAGCAATAGACGGGAGGGGGTATACAATGAGCAGTTCTTC.

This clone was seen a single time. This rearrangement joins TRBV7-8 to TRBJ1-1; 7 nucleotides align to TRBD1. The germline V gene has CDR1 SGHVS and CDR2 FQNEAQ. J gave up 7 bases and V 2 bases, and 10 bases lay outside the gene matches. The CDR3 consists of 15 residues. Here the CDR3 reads CASSLPTGEQGEAFF. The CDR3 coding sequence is TGTGCCAGCAGCTTACCTACAGGGGAACAGGGTGAAGCTTTCTTT.

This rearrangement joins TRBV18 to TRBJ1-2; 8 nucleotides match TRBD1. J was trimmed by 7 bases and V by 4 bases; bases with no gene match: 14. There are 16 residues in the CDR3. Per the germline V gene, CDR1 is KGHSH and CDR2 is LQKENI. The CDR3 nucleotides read TGTGCCAGCTCACGGAACCCGGGACAGGACTTTGGTGGCTACACCTTC. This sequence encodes CASSRNPGQDFGGYTF.

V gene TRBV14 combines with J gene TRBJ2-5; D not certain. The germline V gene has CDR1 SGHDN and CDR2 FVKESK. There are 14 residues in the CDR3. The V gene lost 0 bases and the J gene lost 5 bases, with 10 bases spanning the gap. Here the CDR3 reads CASSQDLFAETQYF. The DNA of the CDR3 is TGTGCCAGCAGCCAAGATCTTTTCGCGGAGACCCAGTACTTC.

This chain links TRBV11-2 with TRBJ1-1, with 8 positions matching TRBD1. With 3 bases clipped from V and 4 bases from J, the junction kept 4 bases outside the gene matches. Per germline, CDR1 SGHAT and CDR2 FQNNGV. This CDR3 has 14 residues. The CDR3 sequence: CASSFGTGLTEAFF. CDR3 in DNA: TGTGCCAGCAGCTTCGGGACAGGCCTCACTGAAGCTTTCTTT.

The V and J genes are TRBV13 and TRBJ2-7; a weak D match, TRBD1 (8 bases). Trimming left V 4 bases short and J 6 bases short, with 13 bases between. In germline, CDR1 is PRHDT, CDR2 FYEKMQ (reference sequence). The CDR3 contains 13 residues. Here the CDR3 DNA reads TGTGCCAGCAGCTACAGGGGGAGGGGCGAGCAGTACTTC. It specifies CASSYRGRGEQYF.

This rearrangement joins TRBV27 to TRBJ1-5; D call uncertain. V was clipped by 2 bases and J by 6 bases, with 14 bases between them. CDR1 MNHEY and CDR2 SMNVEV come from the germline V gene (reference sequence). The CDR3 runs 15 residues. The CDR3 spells CASSLIFGVGQPQHF. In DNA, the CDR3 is TGTGCCAGCAGTTTAATCTTCGGGGTGGGTCAGCCCCAGCATTTT.

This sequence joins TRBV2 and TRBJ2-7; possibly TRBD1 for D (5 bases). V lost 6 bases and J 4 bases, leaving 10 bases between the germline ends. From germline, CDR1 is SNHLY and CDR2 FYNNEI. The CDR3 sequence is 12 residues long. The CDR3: CASSQQDYEQYF. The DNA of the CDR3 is TGTGCCAGCAGCCAACAGGATTACGAGCAGTACTTC.

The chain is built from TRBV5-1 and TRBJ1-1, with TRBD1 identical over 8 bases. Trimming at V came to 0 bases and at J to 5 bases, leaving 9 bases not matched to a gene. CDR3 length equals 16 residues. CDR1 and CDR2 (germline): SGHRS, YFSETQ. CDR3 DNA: TGCGCCAGCAGCTTGGCAGTTCCAGGGGGCAGGACTGAAGCTTTCTTT. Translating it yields CASSLAVPGGRTEAFF.

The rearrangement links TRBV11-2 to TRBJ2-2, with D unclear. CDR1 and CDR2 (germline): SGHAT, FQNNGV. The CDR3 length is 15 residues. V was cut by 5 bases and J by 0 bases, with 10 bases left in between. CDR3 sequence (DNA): TGTGCCAGCAGCCCCCGTAGTGCGAACACCGGGGAGCTGTTTTTT. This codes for CASSPRSANTGELFF.

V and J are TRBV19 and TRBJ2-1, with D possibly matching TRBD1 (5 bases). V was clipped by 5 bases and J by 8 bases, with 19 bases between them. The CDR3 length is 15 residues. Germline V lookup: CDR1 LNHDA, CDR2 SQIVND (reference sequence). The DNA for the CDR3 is TGTGCCAGTAGTGGGTGGACCCAGGGTACCCATGAGCAGTTCTTC. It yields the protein CASSGWTQGTHEQFF.

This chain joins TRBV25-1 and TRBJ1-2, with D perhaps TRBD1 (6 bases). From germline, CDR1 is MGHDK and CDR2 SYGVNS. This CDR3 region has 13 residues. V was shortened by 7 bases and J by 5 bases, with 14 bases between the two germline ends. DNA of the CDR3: TGTGCCAGCACCCCCGGAGGACAGTATGGCTACACCTTC. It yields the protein CASTPGGQYGYTF.